One sample yielded the 10 T cell receptor beta chains listed below, sequenced in a study of cytomegalovirus exposure and HLA in healthy donors. PCR primers comprised 60 Vbeta and 13 Jbeta primers. Some clones are missing from TCRdb's copy, which holds only in-frame ones; the method was immunoSEQ multiplex PCR. The sample includes a few hundred thousand clones, approximately 83% of them seen just once. The source material was PBMCs. Source of these receptors: a girl between 10 and 17 years old in good health and CMV-seronegative.

Worth noting for this clone: The junction does not match germline at one end; this may be a read error. The chain couples TRBV6-5 to TRBJ1-2; unclear D gene. This CDR3 has 15 residues. CDR1 is MNHEY and CDR2 is SVGAGI in the germline V gene. The CDR3 loop reads CASKRVEVPNYGYAF. The CDR3 bases are TGTGCCAGCAAAAGGGTGGAGGTGCCTAACTATGGCTACGCCTTC.

The chain recombines TRBV29-1 with TRBJ2-2, with 10 bases aligning to TRBD1. Unmatched junction bases numbered 6, after V lost 4 bases and J lost 13 bases. The CDR3 totals 12 residues. Germline values: CDR1 SQVTM, CDR2 ANQGSEA. The CDR3 DNA follows: TGCAGCGTTGTGAGGCGGGACAGGGGGCTGTTTTTT. Translated: CSVVRRDRGLFF.

The gene calls are TRBV7-2 and TRBJ2-5; D uncertain. CDR1 is SGHTA, CDR2 FQGNSA, per germline. The CDR3 sequence is 13 residues long. V was cut by 5 bases and J by 5 bases, with 12 bases left in between. CDR3 in amino acids: CASSPMVRETQYF. The CDR3, as DNA: TGTGCCAGCAGCCCGATGGTACGGGAGACCCAGTACTTC. Variable domain in full (rest from reference TRBV7-2 and TRBJ2-5): GAGVSQSPSNKVTEKGKDVELRCDPISGHTALYWYRQSLGQGLEFLIYFQGNSAPDKSGLPSDRFSAERTGGSVSTLTIQRTQQEDSAVYLCASSPMVRETQYFGPGTRLLVL.

This clone was seen only a few times. Here the CDR3 DNA reads TGTGCCAGCAGTTCTCGTGGACAGGGCAACTATGGCTACACCTTC. Amino acid sequence: CASSSRGQGNYGYTF. The V and J genes are TRBV6-6 and TRBJ1-2, with 8 bases matching TRBD1. Germline CDR1 is MNHNY and CDR2 is SVGAGI (reference sequence). J was trimmed by 2 bases and V by 4 bases; bases with no gene match: 6. The CDR3 length is 15 residues.

A single count supports this clone. The genes are TRBV7-2 and TRBJ1-3; 7 nucleotides agree with TRBD1. The ends lost 5 bases at V and 0 bases at J; junction bases unmatched: 4. CDR3 length: 15 amino acids. Looked up from germline, CDR1 is SGHTA and CDR2 is FQGNSA. The CDR3 region has the DNA TGTGCCAGCAGCCGGGACAGAAACTCTGGAAACACCATATATTTT. This sequence encodes CASSRDRNSGNTIYF. The full variable domain, its missing parts supplied by reference TRBV7-2 and TRBJ1-3, is GAGVSQSPSNKVTEKGKDVELRCDPISGHTALYWYRQSLGQGLEFLIYFQGNSAPDKSGLPSDRFSAERTGGSVSTLTIQRTQQEDSAVYLCASSRDRNSGNTIYFGEGSWLTVV.

Of note for this clone: An end of the junction differs from the germline gene, which may be a read error. The genes are TRBV7-9 and TRBJ2-7; 10 bases line up with TRBD2. The length of the CDR3 is 16 residues. Germline V lookup: CDR1 SEHNR, CDR2 FQNEAQ (reference sequence). The CDR3 sequence is CSSSQRWTSGSYEQYF. CDR3 sequence (DNA): TGTTCCAGCAGTCAACGTTGGACTAGCGGTTCCTACGAGCAGTACTTC.

The chain employs TRBV28 and TRBJ1-1; TRBD1 agrees at 10 bases. Unmatched junction bases numbered 7, after V lost 10 bases and J lost 5 bases. Germline loops: CDR1 MDHEN, CDR2 SYDVKM. The CDR3 totals 13 residues. DNA for the CDR3: TGTGCCACTACAGGACAGGGGGGGACTGAAGCTTTCTTT. Translating gives CATTGQGGTEAFF.

This chain connects TRBV5-6 to TRBJ1-3, with no clear D. Germline CDR1 reads SGHDT; CDR2 reads YYEEEE. V was trimmed by 3 bases and J by 3 bases, leaving 16 bases between them. The CDR3 is 16 amino acids. Here the CDR3 DNA reads TGTGCCAGCAGCTGGTACATCAATCGTGATGGAAACACCATATATTTT. Its protein is CASSWYINRDGNTIYF.

The chain carries TRBV9 and TRBJ1-1; 9 bases fit TRBD1. Germline V CDR1 and CDR2: SGDLS, YYNGEE. There are 15 residues in the CDR3. The V and J ends lost 3 bases and 1 base, in that order; junction bases with no gene match: 4. CDR3 region: CASSGRTGENTEAFF. In DNA form, the CDR3 reads TGTGCCAGCAGCGGACGGACAGGGGAGAACACTGAAGCTTTCTTT.

This clone was observed a few times. The genes are TRBV4-3 and TRBJ2-7; maybe TRBD2 (6 bases). The CDR3 has 19 amino acids. The V end lost 0 bases, the J end lost 2 bases, and 23 bases lay between the germline ends. Looked up from germline, CDR1 is LGHNA and CDR2 is YSLEER. CDR3 in amino acids: CASSQDGGVHSLRTYEQYF. The CDR3 DNA follows: TGCGCCAGCAGCCAAGACGGAGGGGTCCATTCGCTACGTACCTACGAGCAGTACTTC.